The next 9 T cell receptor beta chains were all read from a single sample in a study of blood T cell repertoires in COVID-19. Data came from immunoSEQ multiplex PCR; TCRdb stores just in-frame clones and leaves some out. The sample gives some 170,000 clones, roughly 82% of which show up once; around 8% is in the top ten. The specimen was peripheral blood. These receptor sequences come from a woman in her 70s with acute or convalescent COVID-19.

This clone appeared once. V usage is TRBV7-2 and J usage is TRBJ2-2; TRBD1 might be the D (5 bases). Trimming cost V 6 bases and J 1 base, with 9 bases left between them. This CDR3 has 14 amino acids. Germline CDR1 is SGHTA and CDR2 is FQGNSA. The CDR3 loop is CASSPQGNTGELFF. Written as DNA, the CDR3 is TGTGCCAGCAGTCCGCAGGGGAACACCGGGGAGCTGTTTTTT.

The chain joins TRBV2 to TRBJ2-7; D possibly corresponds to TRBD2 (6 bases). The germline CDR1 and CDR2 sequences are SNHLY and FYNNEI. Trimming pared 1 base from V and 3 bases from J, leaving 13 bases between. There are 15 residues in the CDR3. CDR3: CASSEGRGPGYEQYF. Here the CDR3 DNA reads TGTGCCAGCAGTGAAGGGCGGGGCCCCGGCTACGAGCAGTACTTC.

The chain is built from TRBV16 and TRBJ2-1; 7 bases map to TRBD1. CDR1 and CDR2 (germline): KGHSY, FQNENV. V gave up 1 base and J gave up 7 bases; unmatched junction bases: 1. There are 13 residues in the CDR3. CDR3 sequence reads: CASSQFRGNEQFF. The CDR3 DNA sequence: TGTGCCAGCAGCCAATTCAGGGGGAATGAGCAGTTCTTC.

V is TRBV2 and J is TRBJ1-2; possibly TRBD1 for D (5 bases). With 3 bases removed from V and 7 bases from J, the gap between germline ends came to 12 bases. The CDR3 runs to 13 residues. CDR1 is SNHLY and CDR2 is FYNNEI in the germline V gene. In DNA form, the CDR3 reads TGTGCCAGCAGTGAGGGGGGGATAGGTGGCTACACCTTC. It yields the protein CASSEGGIGGYTF.

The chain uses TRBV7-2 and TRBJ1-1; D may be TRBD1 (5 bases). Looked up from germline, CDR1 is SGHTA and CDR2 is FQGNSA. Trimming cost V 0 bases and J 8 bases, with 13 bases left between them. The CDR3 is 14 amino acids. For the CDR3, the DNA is TGTGCCAGCAGCTTAGCAAAGGGGCCACGGGAAGCTTTCTTT. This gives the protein CASSLAKGPREAFF.

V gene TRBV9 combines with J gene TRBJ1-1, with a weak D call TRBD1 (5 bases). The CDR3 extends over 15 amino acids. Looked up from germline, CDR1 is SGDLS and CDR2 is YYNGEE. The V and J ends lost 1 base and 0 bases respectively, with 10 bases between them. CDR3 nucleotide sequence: TGTGCCAGCAGCGTAAGACAGACCATGAACACTGAAGCTTTCTTT. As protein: CASSVRQTMNTEAFF.

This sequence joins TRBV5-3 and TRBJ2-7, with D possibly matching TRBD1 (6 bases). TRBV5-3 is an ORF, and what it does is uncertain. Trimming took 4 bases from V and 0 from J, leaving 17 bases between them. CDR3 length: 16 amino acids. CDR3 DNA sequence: TGTGCCAGAAGCCAGAAATTCCGGGACAACTCCTACGAGCAGTACTTC. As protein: CARSQKFRDNSYEQYF.

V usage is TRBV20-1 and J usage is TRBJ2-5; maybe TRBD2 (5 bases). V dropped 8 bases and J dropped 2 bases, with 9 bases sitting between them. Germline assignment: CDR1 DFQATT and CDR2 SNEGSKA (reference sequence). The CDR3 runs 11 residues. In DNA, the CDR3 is TGCAGTTCACTAGTACAAGAGACCCAGTACTTC. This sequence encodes CSSLVQETQYF.

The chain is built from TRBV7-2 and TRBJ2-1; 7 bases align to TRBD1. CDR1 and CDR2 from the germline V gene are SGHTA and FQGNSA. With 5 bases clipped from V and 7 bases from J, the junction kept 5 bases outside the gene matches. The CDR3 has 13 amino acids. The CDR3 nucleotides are TGTGCCAGCAGCCGAAGGGGGCAAAATGAGCAGTTCTTC. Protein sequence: CASSRRGQNEQFF.